This T cell receptor beta chain derives from a study of blood T cells in healthy people across ages. CDR1 and CDR2 from the germline V gene are PRHDT and FYEKMQ (reference sequence). V was clipped by 0 bases and J by 7 bases; unmatched bases: 11. This CDR3 region has 18 residues. The study's findings and limits: A strong correlation was found between TCR beta diversity and the percentage of naive T cells. One million T cells yielded diversity estimates that were considered underestimates. Observed TCR beta diversity per million T cells went down as age went up. This fall followed a roughly linear course with age.

The amount of total RNA extracted per sample was at least 5.5 micrograms. The second PCR ran about 7 to 12 cycles with a sample-barcoded 5' primer and J-beta primers. TCRdb recomputed calls from the 5' RACE reads with MiXCR, one row per CDR3 protein. The sample shows about 1.4 million distinct CDR3 sequences, roughly 60% of them seen only once. This clonotype showed up just a few times. The antigen remains unidentified. Sequenced input: blood. The sequence was collected from a man between 18 and 29 years old in good health. This chain connects TRBV13 to TRBJ2-1; the match to TRBD2 covers 11 bases. In DNA form, the CDR3 reads TGTGCCAGCAGCTTAGGCATTACTAGCGGGAGTCGGGTGAATGAGCAGTTCTTC. Amino acid sequence: CASSLGITSGSRVNEQFF.